The rows below give T cell receptor beta chains drawn from one sample of a study of T cell responses to AZD1222 COVID-19 vaccine. The table came from immunoSEQ multiplex PCR; TCRdb's copy has only in-frame clones and leaves some out. The data hold around 79,000 clones, with 87% observed a single time. This material consisted of peripheral blood, taken on day 0 of AZD1222 vaccination. These receptors came from an adult in good health. The CDR3 runs from the conserved cysteine through the conserved F or W. A D gene is named only where the DNA matches it firmly. Expanded clones get a size class; other rows say once, few or many, or leave the size out.

.	TRBV27	.	TRBJ1-1	CASSSRGARTEAFF	TGTGCCAGCAGTTCTCGGGGGGCCCGGACTGAAGCTTTCTTT
TRBD2	TRBV24-1	.	TRBJ2-1	CATSDRAGVGGEQFF	TGTGCCACCAGTGACAGAGCGGGGGTCGGTGGTGAGCAGTTCTTC
.	TRBV12-3/TRBV12-4	.	TRBJ2-7	CASTAGGPYEQYF	TGTGCCAGCACCGCCGGGGGTCCTTACGAGCAGTACTTC
TRBD1	TRBV5-1	.	TRBJ2-1	CASSLGQAAANEQFF	TGCGCCAGCAGCTTAGGACAGGCGGCGGCCAATGAGCAGTTCTTC
.	TRBV4-2	.	TRBJ2-5	CASSQDSYGNQETQYF	TGTGCCAGCAGCCAAGACAGTTACGGGAACCAAGAGACCCAGTACTTC
.	TRBV7-2	.	TRBJ2-7	CASSLSREEQYF	TGTGCCAGCAGCTTATCTCGTGAGGAGCAGTACTTC
.	TRBV19	.	TRBJ1-1	CASMGYSFGGGTEAFF	TGTGCCAGTATGGGCTATTCGTTTGGGGGTGGCACTGAAGCTTTCTTT
TRBD2	TRBV29-1	.	TRBJ2-2	CSVAVAGDYGELFF	TGCAGCGTTGCGGTAGCGGGAGACTACGGGGAGCTGTTTTTT
TRBD2	TRBV7-8	.	TRBJ2-7	CASSLGSRRGSSYEQYF	TGTGCCAGCAGCTTAGGTTCGAGGCGGGGGAGCTCCTACGAGCAGTACTTC
.	TRBV7-9	.	TRBJ1-2	CASSLEGNYGYTF	TGTGCCAGCAGCTTAGAGGGGAACTATGGCTACACCTTC
TRBD1	TRBV6-5	.	TRBJ1-2	CASSTTGAGYTF	TGTGCCAGCAGTACCACAGGGGCTGGCTACACCTTC
.	TRBV25-1	.	TRBJ2-1	CASKEPVGNEQFF	TGTGCCAGCAAAGAACCCGTGGGCAATGAGCAGTTCTTC
.	TRBV6-5	.	TRBJ1-1	CASSSLGRVGEAFF	TGTGCCAGCAGTTCCCTCGGGAGGGTGGGTGAAGCTTTCTTT
.	TRBV6-5	.	TRBJ2-7	CASSYGGTYEQYF	TGTGCCAGCAGTTATGGGGGTACCTACGAGCAGTACTTC
.	TRBV30	.	TRBJ1-5	CAWSWDSNQPQHF	TGTGCCTGGAGCTGGGACAGCAATCAGCCCCAGCATTTT
.	TRBV15	.	TRBJ2-1	CATSRDAPGIGSYNEQFF	TGTGCCACCAGCAGAGATGCCCCCGGGATAGGCTCCTACAATGAGCAGTTCTTC
.	TRBV9	.	TRBJ2-7	CASSVATGPAYEQYF	TGTGCCAGCAGCGTAGCTACGGGTCCGGCCTACGAGCAGTACTTC
.	TRBV19	.	TRBJ2-1	CASSITGTFGNYNEQFF	TGTGCCAGTAGTATCACCGGGACCTTTGGTAACTACAATGAGCAGTTCTTC
TRBD1	TRBV6-4	.	TRBJ2-3	CASSPDRVTDTQYF	TGTGCCAGCAGTCCTGACAGGGTAACAGATACGCAGTATTTT
TRBD1	TRBV9	.	TRBJ1-3	CASSEDRGAGNTIYF	TGTGCCAGCAGCGAAGACAGGGGGGCTGGAAACACCATATATTTT
TRBD1	TRBV19	once	TRBJ1-5	CASSMTGSGNQPQHF	TGTGCCAGTAGTATGACAGGGAGTGGGAATCAGCCCCAGCATTTT
.	TRBV5-1	.	TRBJ1-6	CASSLGRDNSPLHF	TGCGCCAGCAGCTTGGGGCGGGATAATTCACCCCTCCACTTT
TRBD1	TRBV14	few	TRBJ2-2	CASSLRTGGPGELFF	TGTGCCAGCAGCCTTAGGACAGGGGGACCCGGGGAGCTGTTTTTT
.	TRBV28	.	TRBJ1-5	CASSPLGGNQPQHF	TGTGCCAGCAGTCCCCTCGGGGGCAATCAGCCCCAGCATTTT
TRBD1	TRBV19	.	TRBJ1-4	CASSQTGINEKLFF	TGTGCCAGTAGCCAGACAGGGATTAATGAAAAACTGTTTTTT
TRBD2	TRBV12-3/TRBV12-4	.	TRBJ2-3	CASRPGRADTQYF	TGTGCCAGCAGGCCGGGGAGGGCAGATACGCAGTATTTT
TRBD1	TRBV27	.	TRBJ1-5	CASSRQGARQPQHF	TGTGCCAGCAGCCGACAGGGGGCACGTCAGCCCCAGCATTTT
TRBD1	TRBV28	.	TRBJ1-5	CASSKQGERAQHF	TGTGCCAGCAGCAAACAGGGGGAGAGAGCCCAGCATTTT
TRBD1	TRBV9	.	TRBJ1-5	CASSGGTGGNQPQHF	TGTGCCAGCAGCGGTGGGACAGGGGGCAATCAGCCCCAGCATTTT
.	TRBV6-5	.	TRBJ1-1	CASRDTLNRGREAFF	TGTGCCAGCAGAGACACCCTAAACAGAGGCCGCGAAGCTTTCTTT
TRBD2	TRBV9	.	TRBJ2-5	CASSVGLAGAETQYF	TGTGCCAGCAGCGTAGGACTAGCGGGAGCGGAGACCCAGTACTTC
.	TRBV5-4	.	TRBJ2-4	CASSPPGAAKNIQYF	TGTGCCAGCAGCCCCCCTGGGGCGGCCAAAAACATTCAGTACTTC
.	TRBV9	.	TRBJ2-5	CASSVGGQETQYF	TGTGCCAGCAGCGTAGGTGGGCAAGAGACCCAGTACTTC
.	TRBV2	.	TRBJ2-2	CASSHPRGRDLNTGELFF	TGTGCCAGCAGCCACCCCCGAGGGCGGGACCTGAACACCGGGGAGCTGTTTTTT
.	TRBV7-9	.	TRBJ1-6	CASSYDIPSPLHF	TGTGCCAGCAGCTACGACATCCCATCACCCCTCCACTTT
.	TRBV5-8	.	TRBJ1-5	CASSFDSNQPQHF	TGTGCCAGCAGCTTTGACAGCAATCAGCCCCAGCATTTT
.	TRBV5-1	few	TRBJ2-7	CASSLRQSSYEQYF	TGCGCCAGCAGCTTGAGACAGTCGTCCTACGAGCAGTACTTC
TRBD2	TRBV19	.	TRBJ2-3	CASSPLAGEDTQYF	TGTGCCAGTAGTCCTCTAGCGGGAGAAGATACGCAGTATTTT
TRBD1	TRBV7-3	.	TRBJ2-1	CASSYQQGNEQFF	TGTGCCAGCAGCTACCAACAGGGGAACGAGCAGTTCTTC
.	TRBV29-1	.	TRBJ1-2	CSVDQGFNYGYTF	TGCAGCGTTGATCAGGGGTTTAACTATGGCTACACCTTC
.	TRBV7-9	.	TRBJ2-2	CASSGQGGPDGELFF	TGTGCCAGCAGCGGGCAGGGAGGTCCCGACGGGGAGCTGTTTTTT
.	TRBV3-1/TRBV3-2	.	TRBJ2-1	CASSQDVYNEQFF	TGTGCCAGCAGCCAAGACGTCTACAATGAGCAGTTCTTC
.	TRBV19	many	TRBJ2-7	CASSPRTVYEQYF	TGTGCCAGTAGTCCCCGGACAGTGTACGAGCAGTACTTC
.	TRBV3-1/TRBV3-2	.	TRBJ1-5	CASRRSGSNQPQHF	TGTGCCAGCAGGCGTTCCGGTAGCAATCAGCCCCAGCATTTT
TRBD1	TRBV30	few	TRBJ1-1	CAWKLDRVNTEAFF	TGTGCCTGGAAATTGGACAGGGTCAACACTGAAGCTTTCTTT
.	TRBV5-1	.	TRBJ1-4	CASSRGGGNEKLFF	TGCGCCAGCAGCCGTGGCGGGGGCAATGAAAAACTGTTTTTT
.	TRBV2	.	TRBJ2-7	CASSPQHGVYNYEQYF	TGTGCCAGCAGCCCTCAGCATGGGGTCTACAACTACGAGCAGTACTTC
.	TRBV4-1	few	TRBJ2-3	CASSQDQGAGTDTQYF	TGCGCCAGCAGCCAAGATCAAGGGGCGGGCACAGATACGCAGTATTTT
.	TRBV4-1	.	TRBJ1-1	CASRPFPIRSTANTEAFF	TGCGCCAGCAGACCCTTCCCCATACGCTCGACTGCGAACACTGAAGCTTTCTTT
.	TRBV20-1	.	TRBJ1-2	CSGRLNYGYTF	TGCAGTGGGCGCTTAAACTATGGCTACACCTTC
.	TRBV30	.	TRBJ1-4	CVAAMRIEKLFF	TGTGTGGCGGCTATGAGAATCGAAAAACTGTTTTTT
.	TRBV3-1/TRBV3-2	.	TRBJ1-1	CASSQIGVRTEAFF	TGTGCCAGCAGCCAAATAGGGGTTCGCACTGAAGCTTTCTTT
TRBD2	TRBV5-4	.	TRBJ2-2	CASSSTSGYTGELFF	TGTGCCAGCAGCTCTACTAGCGGTTACACCGGGGAGCTGTTTTTT
TRBD1	TRBV6-5	.	TRBJ1-4	CASSYSRQGHEKLFF	TGTGCCAGCAGTTACTCGAGACAGGGGCATGAAAAACTGTTTTTT
.	TRBV10-3	.	TRBJ1-1	CAITLGPNTEAFF	TGTGCCATCACCCTCGGGCCGAACACTGAAGCTTTCTTT
.	TRBV6-5	.	TRBJ2-7	CASSYRARNYEQYF	TGTGCCAGCAGTTACCGAGCGCGAAACTACGAGCAGTACTTC
.	TRBV6-5	.	TRBJ1-1	CASSYGRINTEAFF	TGTGCCAGTAGCTATGGGAGAATAAACACTGAAGCTTTCTTT